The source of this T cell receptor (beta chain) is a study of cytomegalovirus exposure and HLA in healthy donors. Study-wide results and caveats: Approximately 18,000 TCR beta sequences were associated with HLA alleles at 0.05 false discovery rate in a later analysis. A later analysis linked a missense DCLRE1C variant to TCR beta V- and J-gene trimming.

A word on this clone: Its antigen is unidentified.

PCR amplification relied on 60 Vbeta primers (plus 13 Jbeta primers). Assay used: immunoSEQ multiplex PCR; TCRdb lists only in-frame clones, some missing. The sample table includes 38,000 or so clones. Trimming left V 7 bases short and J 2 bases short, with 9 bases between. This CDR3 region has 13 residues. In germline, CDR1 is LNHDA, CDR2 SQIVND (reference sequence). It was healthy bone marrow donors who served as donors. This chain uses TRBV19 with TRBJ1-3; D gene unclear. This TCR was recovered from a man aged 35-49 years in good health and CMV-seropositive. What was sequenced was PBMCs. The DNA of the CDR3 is TGTGCCAGTAAGTTAGCAGCTGGAAACACCATATATTTT. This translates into CASKLAAGNTIYF. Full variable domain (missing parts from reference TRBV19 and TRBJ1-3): DGGITQSPKYLFRKEGQNVTLSCEQNLNHDAMYWYRQDPGQGLRLIYYSQIVNDFQKGDIAEGYSVSREKKESFPLTVTSAQKNPTAFYLCASKLAAGNTIYFGEGSWLTVV.